This entry features one T cell receptor beta chain sequence. This clonotype was detected many times. Its target antigen remains unknown. The input lacks base qualities; no much larger clone sits a single base away. The intended sense of this specimen's treatment or condition label: allogeneic hematopoietic cell transplantation with graft depleted of TCRalphabeta T cells and CD19 B cells. The transplant recipients were children given TCRalphabeta/CD19-depleted allogeneic hematopoietic cell grafts. The sample is drawn from a study of T-cell reconstitution after alpha-beta-depleted transplantation in children listed by TCRdb under 2016. With respect to the entire study: Using TCR repertoire profiling, the study followed T-cell immune reconstitution in a quantitative way in children after TCRalphabeta/CD19-depleted allogeneic hematopoietic cell transplantation. Overall study results and their limits: In some patients, the high TCRbeta diversity seen at day 60 was put down to recipient T cells and intrathymic progenitors that had survived conditioning. The frequencies of hyperexpanded clones fell over the following months, and after one year, T-cell counts and TCRbeta diversity were mostly attributed to newly produced T cells. The apparently early recovery of alphabetaT-cell counts about two months after transplant reportedly depended on only several hundred rapidly expanded clones that came from non-depleted graft cells.

The library came from PCR. The sequencer listed for this sample is Illumina HiSeq 2500. TCR libraries were prepared with molecular barcoding, using unique molecular identifiers to normalize TCRbeta repertoire quantification. TCRdb itself trimmed the public reads at Q25 with fastp, ran MiXCR and retained productive beta chains. Entries that share a CDR3 protein sequence are merged under the most common genes and DNA. In all, the sample holds 400,000 to 550,000 distinct CDR3 sequences, and about 10% of those were seen once. The ten largest account for roughly 2.1% of the sample. The germline V gene encodes CDR1 SGHRS and CDR2 YFSETQ. A distance of 9 bases separates the germline ends of V and J, which lose 4 bases and 10 bases respectively. Counted from cysteine to phenylalanine, this CDR3 has 11 amino acids. This entry keeps only the CDR3 DNA: 33 bases, framed from base 1.

The chain couples TRBV5-1 to TRBJ2-1, with no confident D gene call. The source of this sequence is a child aged 2-15 years with inherited bone marrow failure, due to receive a stem cell transplant. The sequencing used PBMCs, collected before TCRalphabeta/CD19-depleted stem cell transplant. The sequence in DNA is TGCGCCAGCAGCCACTCCCAAGAGCAGTTCTTC. The translation is CASSHSQEQFF.